This record concerns one T cell receptor (beta chain) sequence. Antigen specificity is unknown. The data stem from a study of T cell responses to AZD1222 COVID-19 vaccine. Notes on the study in general: Rises in breadth and depth of Spike-specific TCRs came after two AZD1222 doses.

The CDR3 contains 15 residues. Germline CDR1 and CDR2: SGHAT and FQNNGV. V was clipped by 1 base and J by 10 bases; unmatched bases: 6. Produced via immunoSEQ multiplex PCR; TCRdb's table is partial and in-frame only. The sample includes some 150,000 clones, about 91% seen only once; the top ten take roughly 3%. The chain has TRBV11-2 and TRBJ2-1, with 11 positions matching TRBD2. The TCR was taken from an adult in good health. Sequencing used peripheral blood, obtained on day 0 of AZD1222 vaccination. The CDR3 region is CASSLGVAGGREQFF. The CDR3 DNA follows: TGTGCCAGCAGCTTAGGGGTAGCGGGAGGGCGCGAGCAGTTCTTC.